This T cell receptor beta chain was obtained from a study of identifying expanded T cells in peripheral blood. During the collection period, no donor immune events like infections were recorded. TCRdb's copy holds only in-frame clones and misses some; the assay was immunoSEQ multiplex PCR. The table shows about 130,000 clones, with about 88% occurring only once. Details on this clone: Its target is unknown. Within the sample, other DNA sequences also encode this same CDR3.

Whole-study results and caveats: Over two and four weeks, about 16 and 20 clones changed, versus around 1.3 between replicates. Clone count variance between roughly 2-week samples rose with total template count.

The specimen was blood. The origin of this receptor is a person aged 18 to 70 in good health.

Written as DNA, the CDR3 is TGTGCCAGCTCACCTGGGGACAACTATGGCTACACCTTC. Its protein product is CASSPGDNYGYTF. The V gene is TRBV18, the J gene TRBJ1-2, with a weak D call TRBD1 (5 bases). The CDR3 has 13 residues. Germline CDR1 KGHSH, CDR2 LQKENI. V was trimmed by 3 bases and J by 2 bases, leaving 7 bases between them.